This TCR beta chain is from a study of OX40 agonist ivuxolimab in advanced cancers. Across the whole study: Partial responses were observed in three patients, of whom one had hepatocellular carcinoma and two had cutaneous melanoma. Points from the study as a whole: Expanded clones were, on average, more numerous among CD8+ T cells than CD4+. No antigen was identified for the clonally expanded peripheral T cells.

Turning to this clone: Its specificity is not known.

Repertoires were generated with immunoSEQ multiplex PCR, while TCRdb's copy carries only in-frame clones and drops some. This sample has about 100,000 clones, with 75% to 95% found just once. The CDR3 loop spans 17 amino acids. With 5 bases clipped from V and 7 bases from J, the junction kept 10 bases outside the gene matches. Germline assignment: CDR1 SGHTA and CDR2 FQGTGA. The sequencing here drew on CD4+ or CD8+ T cells sorted from blood, taken in a trial of the OX40 agonist ivuxolimab. This receptor was obtained from an adult with an advanced solid tumor such as melanoma, head and neck, liver or kidney cancer. V gene TRBV7-3 combines with J gene TRBJ2-1, with 14 bases that match TRBD2. The CDR3 reads CASSPNTGTSGSNEQFF. The CDR3 bases are TGTGCCAGCAGCCCAAACACCGGGACTAGCGGGAGTAATGAGCAGTTCTTC.